The text below deals with one T cell receptor beta chain. 60 Vbeta and 13 Jbeta primers were used in PCR. Libraries were prepared by immunoSEQ multiplex PCR; TCRdb keeps only in-frame clonotypes and omits some of them. The sample shows approximately 290,000 clones, about 80% of them seen only once. The data originate from a study of cytomegalovirus exposure and HLA in healthy donors. This sequence originates from a girl under 10 years old in good health and CMV-seronegative. The sequenced sample was PBMCs.

The chain's CDR3 is CASSPGQGFSYGYTF. DNA for the CDR3: TGCGCCAGCAGCCCGGGACAGGGATTTTCCTATGGCTACACCTTC. The V gene is TRBV4-1, the J gene TRBJ1-2; 9 positions match TRBD1. The junction had 7 bases not matched to a gene; V was cut back by 4 bases and J by 4 bases. The CDR3 has 15 residues. CDR1 and CDR2 from the germline V gene are MGHRA and YSYEKL.